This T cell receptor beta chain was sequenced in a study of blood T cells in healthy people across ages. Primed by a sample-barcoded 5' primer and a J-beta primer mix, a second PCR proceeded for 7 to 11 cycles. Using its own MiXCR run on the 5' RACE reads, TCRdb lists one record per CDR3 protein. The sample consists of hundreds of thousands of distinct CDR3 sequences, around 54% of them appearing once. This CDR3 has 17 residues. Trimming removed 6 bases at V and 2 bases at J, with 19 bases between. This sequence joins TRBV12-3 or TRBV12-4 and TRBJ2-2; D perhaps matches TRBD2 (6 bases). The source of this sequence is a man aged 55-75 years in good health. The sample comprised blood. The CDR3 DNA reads TGTGCCAGCAGCACGAGGGCGGGGCCCAAAAACACCGGGGAGCTGTTTTTT. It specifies CASSTRAGPKNTGELFF.